The clone carrying this T cell receptor beta chain occurred a few times. The antigen is undetermined. Cells sorted as Tregs were CD4+, CD25+ and CD127-/low. Study observations and caveats: Tumor memory CD4+ T cell TCR gene usage clustered with blood and lymph node memory CD4+ cells and lymph node naive CD4+ cells.

After constant-region reverse-primer amplification, full-length variable regions underwent semi-nested PCR with Nested Universal Primer A. TCRdb redid the calling of the 5' RACE reads with MiXCR, one entry per CDR3 protein. The data show 35,000 to 45,000 distinct CDR3 sequences, about a fifth seen once. The V segment lost 6 bases and the J segment 3 bases; nucleotides outside the gene matches: 7. The CDR3 totals 15 residues. Germline V lookup: CDR1 MNHEY, CDR2 SVGAGI. The rearrangement uses TRBV6-5 and TRBJ2-7, with 11 bases matching TRBD2. The receptor was derived from a female donor with breast cancer. The sequencing sample was made of Tregs sorted from a lymph node. The CDR3 sequence is CASRRTSGSDYEQYF. For the CDR3, the DNA is TGTGCCAGCAGGCGAACTAGCGGGAGCGACTACGAGCAGTACTTC.